These T cell receptor beta chains were read from a single sample in a study of immune characteristics of hereditary and idiopathic chronic pancreatitis. Using immunoSEQ multiplex PCR, the repertoire was profiled, and TCRdb retains in-frame clones only, with some absent. The sample contains about 6,000 clones, approximately 70% of which appear only once. The specimen was pancreas tissue with hereditary chronic pancreatitis. These receptors originate from a human donor with chronic pancreatitis. The CDR3 runs from the conserved cysteine through the conserved F or W. Fields, in order: clone size, V gene, J gene, CDR3 protein. A clone size is listed for some rows: how often the clone was seen (once, few, many), or a class if it is expanded.

>few|TRBV27|TRBJ1-6
CASSNPLRPLHF
>-|TRBV28|TRBJ1-1
CATLWGALNTEAFF
>-|TRBV6-6|TRBJ1-2
CASTTLGREGYTF
>-|TRBV6-5|TRBJ1-6
CASRQGTRSPLHF
>-|TRBV27|TRBJ2-5
CASSFPGEAQYF
>-|TRBV24-1|TRBJ2-1
CATSGGRDNSYNEQFF
>-|TRBV7-2|TRBJ2-6
CASSWGAPGPGANVLTF
>-|TRBV4-3|TRBJ2-1
CASSQGTGTGYNEQFF
>-|TRBV15|TRBJ2-4
CATSIDREGFHIQYF
>-|TRBV6-6|TRBJ2-1
CASRRQGDSTSYNEQFF
>-|TRBV19|TRBJ1-5
CASSSQGGHQPQHF
>-|TRBV10-2|TRBJ2-1
CASSELRRGNEQFF
>few|TRBV19|TRBJ1-2
CARAGRFYGYTF
>-|TRBV19|TRBJ1-5
CASSIGGGINQPQHF
>-|TRBV12-3/TRBV12-4|TRBJ1-2
CASSLGTGSGYTF
>-|TRBV3-1/TRBV3-2|TRBJ1-1
CASSQDWGNTEAFF
>-|TRBV19|TRBJ1-2
CASQQRLYGYTF
>-|TRBV28|TRBJ2-5
CASSFSQTQETQYF
>-|TRBV4-1|TRBJ1-1
CASSQDPGQNTEAFF
>-|TRBV7-2|TRBJ1-3
CASSFGPPGGNTIYF
>-|TRBV27|TRBJ2-3
CASSSGRLAGGDTQYF
>-|TRBV6-2/TRBV6-3|TRBJ2-2
CASSYLRLQGTGELFF
>-|TRBV6-5|TRBJ1-6
CASSPGTENSPLHF
>-|TRBV7-2|TRBJ2-3
CASSFGRGAYDTQYF
>-|TRBV24-1|TRBJ2-5
CATSDLTGKETQYF
>-|TRBV18|TRBJ2-1
CASSPYGREQFF
>-|TRBV29-1|TRBJ1-2
CSVVLEGRTNYGYTF
>-|TRBV20-1|TRBJ1-1
CSAVRETEAFF
>-|TRBV12-3/TRBV12-4|TRBJ1-2
CASSLDGALGYTF
>-|TRBV5-1|TRBJ1-1
CASSDTGGAGEAFF